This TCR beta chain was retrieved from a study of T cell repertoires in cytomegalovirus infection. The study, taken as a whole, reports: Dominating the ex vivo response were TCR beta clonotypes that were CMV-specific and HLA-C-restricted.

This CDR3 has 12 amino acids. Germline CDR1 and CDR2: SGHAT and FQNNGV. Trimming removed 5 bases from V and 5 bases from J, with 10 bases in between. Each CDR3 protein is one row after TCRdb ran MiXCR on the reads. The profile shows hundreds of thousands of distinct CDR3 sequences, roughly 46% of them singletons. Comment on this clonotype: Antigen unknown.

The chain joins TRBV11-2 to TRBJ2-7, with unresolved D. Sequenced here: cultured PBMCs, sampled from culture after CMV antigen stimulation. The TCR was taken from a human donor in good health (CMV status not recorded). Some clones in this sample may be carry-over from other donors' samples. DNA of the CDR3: TGTGCCAGCAGCCTGGAAACGGACGAGCAGTACTTC. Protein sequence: CASSLETDEQYF. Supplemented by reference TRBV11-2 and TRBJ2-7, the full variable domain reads EAGVAQSPRYKIIEKRQSVAFWCNPISGHATLYWYQQILGQGPKLLIQFQNNGVVDDSQLPKDRFSAERLKGVDSTLKIQPAKLEDSAVYLCASSLETDEQYFGPGTRLTVT.